The 6 T cell receptor beta chains below come from one sample, sequenced in a study of blood T cells in healthy people across ages. It was with a sample-barcoded 5' primer and a J-beta primer mix that a second PCR of roughly 6 to 12 cycles was run. TCRdb fed the 5' RACE reads into MiXCR, producing one record per CDR3 protein. Of hundreds of thousands of distinct CDR3 sequences in the sample, 35% to 40% were seen once. The specimen was blood. The receptor source for this set is a man aged 18 to 35 in good health.

V usage is TRBV24-1 and J usage is TRBJ2-1; D is unclear. The CDR3 totals 14 residues. Looked up from germline, CDR1 is KGHDR and CDR2 is SFDVKD. The V and J ends lost 6 bases and 8 bases respectively, with 16 bases between them. CDR3 DNA sequence: TGTGCCACCAGTTCGGGCCGAGGTGGGCATGAGCAGTTCTTC. The encoded protein is CATSSGRGGHEQFF.

Regarding this clonotype: This may arise from a read error, as a much more abundant clone is one base away. This chain connects TRBV29-1 to TRBJ2-5; D is unresolved. This CDR3 spans 12 amino acids. V lost 5 bases, J lost 2 bases, and 9 bases lay in between. Germline-derived CDR1 and CDR2 are SQVTM and ANQGSEA. The CDR3 is CSVTQAQETQYF. CDR3 DNA: TGCAGCGTTACCCAAGCTCAAGAGACCCAGTACTTC. Based on the CDR3 plus reference TRBV29-1 and TRBJ2-5, the full variable domain is SAVISQKPSRDICQRGTSLTIQCQVDSQVTMMFWYRQQPGQSLTLIATANQGSEATYESGFVIDKFPISRPNLTFSTLTVSNMSPEDSSIYLCSVTQAQETQYFGPGTRLLVL.

There are a few counts of this clonotype. The gene calls are TRBV20-1 and TRBJ1-4; D is ambiguous. V was clipped by 0 bases and J by 3 bases, with 11 bases between them. The CDR3 length is 15 residues. Germline values: CDR1 DFQATT, CDR2 SNEGSKA (reference sequence). For the CDR3, the DNA is TGCAGTGCTAGAGATCGGGCCCCGGCTAATGAAAAACTGTTTTTT. Its protein product is CSARDRAPANEKLFF.

This clonotype showed up just a few times. V and J are TRBV5-6 and TRBJ1-2, with D uncertain. CDR3 length equals 11 residues. V shed 4 bases and J shed 8 bases, with 9 bases lying between them. Per the germline V gene, CDR1 is SGHDT and CDR2 is YYEEEE. CDR3 nucleotide sequence: TGTGCCAGCAGCAGGGAAATAGGCTACACCTTC. Its protein is CASSREIGYTF.

This clonotype was counted a few times. The V and J genes are TRBV12-3 or TRBV12-4 and TRBJ2-5; D tentatively fits TRBD1 or TRBD2 (5 bases each). The last part of the DNA fits TRBJ2-1 better; the J call may be wrong. The CDR3 runs 13 residues. CDR3 protein: CASSRGVEETQFF. The CDR3 coding sequence is TGTGCCAGCTCCCGAGGGGTAGAAGAGACCCAGTTCTTC.

This clonotype was observed a handful of times. The V gene is TRBV5-8, the J gene TRBJ1-1; D remains ambiguous. Trimming took off 1 base at V and 3 bases at J, with 7 bases between the two ends. CDR1 and CDR2 (germline): SGHTS, YDEGEE. The CDR3 extends over 13 amino acids. For the CDR3, the DNA is TGTGCCAGCAGCTTGTCGGCGGACACTGAAGCTTTCTTT. Protein product: CASSLSADTEAFF.